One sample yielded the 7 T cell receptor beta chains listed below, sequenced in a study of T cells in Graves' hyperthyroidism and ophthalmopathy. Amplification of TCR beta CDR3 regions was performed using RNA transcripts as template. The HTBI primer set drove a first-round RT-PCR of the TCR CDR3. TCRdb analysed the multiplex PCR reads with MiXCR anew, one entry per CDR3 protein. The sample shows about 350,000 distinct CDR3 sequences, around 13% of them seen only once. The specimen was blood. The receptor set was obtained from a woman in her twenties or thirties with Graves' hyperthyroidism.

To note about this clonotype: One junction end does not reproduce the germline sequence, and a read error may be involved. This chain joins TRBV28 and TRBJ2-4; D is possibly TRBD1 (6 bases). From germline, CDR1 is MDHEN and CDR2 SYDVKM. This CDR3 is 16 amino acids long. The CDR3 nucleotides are TGTGCCAGCACCCCCTGGCGATTGGGGGCCAAAAACATTCAGCACTTC. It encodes CASTPWRLGAKNIQHF.

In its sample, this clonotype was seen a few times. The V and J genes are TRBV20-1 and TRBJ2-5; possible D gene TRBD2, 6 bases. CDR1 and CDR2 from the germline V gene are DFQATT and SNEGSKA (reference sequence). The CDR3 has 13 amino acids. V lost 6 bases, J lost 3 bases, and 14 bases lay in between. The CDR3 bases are TGCAGTGCCGAACCGCTAGCGAAAGAGACCCAGTACTTC. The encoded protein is CSAEPLAKETQYF.

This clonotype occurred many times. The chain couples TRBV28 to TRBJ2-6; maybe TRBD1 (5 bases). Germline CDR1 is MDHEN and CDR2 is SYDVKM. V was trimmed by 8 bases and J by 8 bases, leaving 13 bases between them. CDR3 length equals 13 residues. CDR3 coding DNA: TGTGCCAGCCGCACTCAGGGTACCAACGTCCTGACTTTC. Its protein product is CASRTQGTNVLTF. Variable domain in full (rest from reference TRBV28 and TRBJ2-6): DVKVTQSSRYLVKRTGEKVFLECVQDMDHENMFWYRQDPGLGLRLIYFSYDVKMKEKGDIPEGYSVSREKKERFSLILESASTNQTSMYLCASRTQGTNVLTFGAGSRLTVL.

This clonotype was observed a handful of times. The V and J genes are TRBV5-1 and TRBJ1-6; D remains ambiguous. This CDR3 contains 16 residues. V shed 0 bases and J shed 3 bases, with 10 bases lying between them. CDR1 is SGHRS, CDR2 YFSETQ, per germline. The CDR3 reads CASSLGQDRYNSPLHF. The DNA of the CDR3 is TGCGCCAGCAGCTTGGGCCAGGATCGCTATAATTCACCCCTCCACTTT.

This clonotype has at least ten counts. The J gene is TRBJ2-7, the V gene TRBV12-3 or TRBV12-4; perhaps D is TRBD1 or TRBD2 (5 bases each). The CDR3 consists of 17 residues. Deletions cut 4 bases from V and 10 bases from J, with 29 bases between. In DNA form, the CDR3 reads TGTGCCAGCAGTTCGTGGGGGAGTCATTTCGATACTGTATATCAGTACTTC. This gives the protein CASSSWGSHFDTVYQYF.

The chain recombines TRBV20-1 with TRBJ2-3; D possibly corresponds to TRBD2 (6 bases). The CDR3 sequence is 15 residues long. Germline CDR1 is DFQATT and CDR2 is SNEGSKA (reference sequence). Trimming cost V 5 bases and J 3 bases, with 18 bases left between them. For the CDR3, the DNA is TGCAGTGCTCCCTACCCGAGGGCGGGAACAGATACGCAGTATTTT. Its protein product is CSAPYPRAGTDTQYF.

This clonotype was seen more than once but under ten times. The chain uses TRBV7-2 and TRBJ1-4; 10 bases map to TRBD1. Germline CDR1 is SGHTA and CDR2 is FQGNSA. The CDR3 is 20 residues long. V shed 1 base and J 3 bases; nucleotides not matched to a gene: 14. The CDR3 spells CASSLVSATGGGGANEKLFF. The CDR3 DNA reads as TGTGCCAGCAGCTTAGTCTCCGCGACAGGGGGCGGAGGAGCTAATGAAAAACTGTTTTTT.